This T cell receptor beta chain derives from a study of monozygotic twins with inflammatory bowel disease. Each UMI harboured a 6-nucleotide sample barcode and was appended via template switching. TCRdb reprocessed the 5' RACE reads and stores each CDR3 protein as one record, lacking DNA. Here the sample table reports some 210,000 distinct CDR3 sequences. The blood volume drawn from each donor was 2 to 3 ml. The CDR3 spans 14 residues. CDR1 is DFQATT, CDR2 SNEGSKA, per germline (reference sequence). Study-wide results and caveats: A lone strong IBD-associated signal or clonotype found no support. It was in IBD patients that TCRbeta diversity (inverse Simpson) was lower than in healthy co-twins.

Comments on this clonotype: Its antigen is still unknown.

This TCR came from a human donor with ulcerative colitis or Crohn's disease, or a healthy co-twin of an affected twin (not recorded which). The material sequenced was blood. The chain combines TRBV20-1 with TRBJ2-3; TCRdb returns TRBD2, unconfirmable since there is no DNA. CDR3 region: CSAEGPRGTDTQYF.